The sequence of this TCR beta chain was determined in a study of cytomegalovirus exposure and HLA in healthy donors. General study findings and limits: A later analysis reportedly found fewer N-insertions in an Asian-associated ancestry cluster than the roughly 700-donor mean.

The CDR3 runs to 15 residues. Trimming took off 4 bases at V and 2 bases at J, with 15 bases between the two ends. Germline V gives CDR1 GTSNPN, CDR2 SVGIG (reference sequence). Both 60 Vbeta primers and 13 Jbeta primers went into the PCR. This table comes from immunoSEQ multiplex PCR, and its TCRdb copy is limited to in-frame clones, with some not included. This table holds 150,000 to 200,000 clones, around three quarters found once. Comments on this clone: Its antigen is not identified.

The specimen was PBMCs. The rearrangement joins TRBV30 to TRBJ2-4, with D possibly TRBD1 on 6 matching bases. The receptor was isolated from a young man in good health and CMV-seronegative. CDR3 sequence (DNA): TGTGCCTGGAAGGACAGAAGGATAACCAAAAACATTCAGTACTTC. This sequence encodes CAWKDRRITKNIQYF. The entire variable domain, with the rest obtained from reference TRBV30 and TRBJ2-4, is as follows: SQTIHQWPATLVQPVGSPLSLECTVEGTSNPNLYWYRQAAGRGLQLLFYSVGIGQISSEVPQNLSASRPQDRQFILSSKKLLLSDSGFYLCAWKDRRITKNIQYFGAGTRLSVL.